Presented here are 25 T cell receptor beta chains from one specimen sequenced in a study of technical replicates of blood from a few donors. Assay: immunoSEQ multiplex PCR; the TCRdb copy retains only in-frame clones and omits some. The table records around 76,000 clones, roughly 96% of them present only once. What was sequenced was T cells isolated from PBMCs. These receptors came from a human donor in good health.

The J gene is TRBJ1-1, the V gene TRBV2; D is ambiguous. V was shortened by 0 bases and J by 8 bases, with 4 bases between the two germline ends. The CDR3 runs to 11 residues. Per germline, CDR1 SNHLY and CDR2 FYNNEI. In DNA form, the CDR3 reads TGTGCCAGCAGTGAAGCCCGGGAAGCTTTCTTT. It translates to CASSEAREAFF.

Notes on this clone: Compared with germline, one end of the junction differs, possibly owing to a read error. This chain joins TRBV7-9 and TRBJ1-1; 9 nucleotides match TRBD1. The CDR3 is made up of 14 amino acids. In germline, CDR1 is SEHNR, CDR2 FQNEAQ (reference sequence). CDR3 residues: CASSLGGQGRINHF. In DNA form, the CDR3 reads TGTGCCAGCAGCTTAGGGGGACAGGGTCGAATAAACCACTTT.

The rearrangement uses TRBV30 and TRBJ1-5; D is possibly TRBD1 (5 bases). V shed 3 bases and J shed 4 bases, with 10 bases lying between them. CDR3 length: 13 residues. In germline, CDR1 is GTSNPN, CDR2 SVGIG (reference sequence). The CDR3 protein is CAWRGRTNQPQHF. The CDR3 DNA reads TGTGCCTGGAGAGGGCGGACAAATCAGCCCCAGCATTTT.

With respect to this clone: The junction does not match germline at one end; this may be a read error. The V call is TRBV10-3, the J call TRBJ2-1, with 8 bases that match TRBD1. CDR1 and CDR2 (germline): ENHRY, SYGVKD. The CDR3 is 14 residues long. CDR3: CAISEPGTGVLLLF. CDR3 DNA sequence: TGTGCCATCAGTGAGCCCGGGACAGGAGTCTTGTTGCTCTTC.

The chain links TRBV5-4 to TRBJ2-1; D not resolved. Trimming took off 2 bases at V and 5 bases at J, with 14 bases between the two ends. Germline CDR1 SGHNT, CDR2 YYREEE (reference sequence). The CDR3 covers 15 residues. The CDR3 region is CASSFSRLPNNEQFF. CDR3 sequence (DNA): TGTGCCAGCAGCTTCAGTCGTTTGCCGAACAATGAGCAGTTCTTC.

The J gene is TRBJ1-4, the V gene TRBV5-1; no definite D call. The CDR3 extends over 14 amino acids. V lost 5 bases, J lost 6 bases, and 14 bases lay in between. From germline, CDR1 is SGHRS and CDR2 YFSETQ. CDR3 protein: CASSISTPDEKLFF. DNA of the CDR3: TGCGCCAGCAGTATAAGTACCCCAGATGAAAAACTGTTTTTT. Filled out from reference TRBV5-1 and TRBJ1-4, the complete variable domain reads KAGVTQTPRYLIKTRGQQVTLSCSPISGHRSVSWYQQTPGQGLQFLFEYFSETQRNKGNFPGRFSGRQFSNSRSEMNVSTLELGDSALYLCASSISTPDEKLFFGSGTQLSVL.

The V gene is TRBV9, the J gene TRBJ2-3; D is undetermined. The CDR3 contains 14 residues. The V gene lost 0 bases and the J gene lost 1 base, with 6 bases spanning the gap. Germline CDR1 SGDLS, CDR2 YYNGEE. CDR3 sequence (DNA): TGTGCCAGCAGCGTAGCTGTAGGCACAGATACGCAGTATTTT. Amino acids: CASSVAVGTDTQYF.

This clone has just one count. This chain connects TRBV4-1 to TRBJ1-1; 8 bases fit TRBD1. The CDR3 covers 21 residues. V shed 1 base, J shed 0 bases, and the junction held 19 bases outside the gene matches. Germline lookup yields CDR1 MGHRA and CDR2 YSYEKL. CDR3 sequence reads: CASSQGAGGALILGLNTEAFF. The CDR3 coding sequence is TGCGCCAGCAGCCAAGGGGCAGGGGGCGCGTTAATCTTGGGGTTGAACACTGAAGCTTTCTTT.

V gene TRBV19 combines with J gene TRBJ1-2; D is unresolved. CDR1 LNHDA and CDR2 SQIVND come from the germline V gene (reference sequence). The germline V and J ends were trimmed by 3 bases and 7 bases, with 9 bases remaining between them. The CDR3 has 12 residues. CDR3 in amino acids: CASSMGTGGYTF. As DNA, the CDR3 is TGTGCCAGTAGTATGGGTACGGGTGGCTACACCTTC.

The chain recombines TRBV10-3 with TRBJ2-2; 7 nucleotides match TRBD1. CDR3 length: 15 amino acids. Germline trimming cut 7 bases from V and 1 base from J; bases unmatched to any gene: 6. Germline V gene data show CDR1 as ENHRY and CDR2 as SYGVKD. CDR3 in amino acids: CAIMSGQENTGELFF. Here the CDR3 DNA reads TGTGCCATCATGTCCGGACAGGAGAACACCGGGGAGCTGTTTTTT.

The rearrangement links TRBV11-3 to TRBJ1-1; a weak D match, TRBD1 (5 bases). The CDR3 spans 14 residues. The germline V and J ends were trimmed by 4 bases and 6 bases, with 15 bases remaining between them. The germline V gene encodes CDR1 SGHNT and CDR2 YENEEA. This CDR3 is CASSYFRGEAEAFF. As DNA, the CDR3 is TGTGCCAGCAGCTACTTCAGAGGGGAGGCTGAAGCTTTCTTT.

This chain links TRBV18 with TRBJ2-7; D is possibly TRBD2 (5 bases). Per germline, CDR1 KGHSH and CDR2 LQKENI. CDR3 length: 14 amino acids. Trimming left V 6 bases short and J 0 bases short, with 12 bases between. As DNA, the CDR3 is TGTGCCAGCTCTTCCCCGGGGAGCTCCTACGAGCAGTACTTC. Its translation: CASSSPGSSYEQYF.

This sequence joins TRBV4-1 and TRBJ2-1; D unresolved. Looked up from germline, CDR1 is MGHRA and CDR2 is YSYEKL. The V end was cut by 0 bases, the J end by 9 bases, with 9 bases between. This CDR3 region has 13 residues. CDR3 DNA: TGCGCCAGCAGCCAAGACGGAAAGCGTGAGCAGTTCTTC. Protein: CASSQDGKREQFF.

The CDR3 region is CASSQVGLAGGLTDTQYF. The CDR3, as DNA: TGTGCCAGCAGCCAAGTGGGATTAGCGGGGGGGCTCACAGATACGCAGTATTTT. The chain uses TRBV4-2 and TRBJ2-3, with 11 bases fitting TRBD2. The length of the CDR3 is 18 residues. J was trimmed by 2 bases and V by 1 base; bases with no gene match: 8. CDR1 is LGHNA and CDR2 is YNFKEQ in the germline V gene.

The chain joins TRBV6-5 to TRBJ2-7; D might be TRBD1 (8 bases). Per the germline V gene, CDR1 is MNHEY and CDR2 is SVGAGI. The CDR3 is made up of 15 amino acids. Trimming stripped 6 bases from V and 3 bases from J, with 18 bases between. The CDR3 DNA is TGTGCCAGCAGCTTACTCACAGGGGGGGACTACGAGCAGTACTTC. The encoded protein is CASSLLTGGDYEQYF.

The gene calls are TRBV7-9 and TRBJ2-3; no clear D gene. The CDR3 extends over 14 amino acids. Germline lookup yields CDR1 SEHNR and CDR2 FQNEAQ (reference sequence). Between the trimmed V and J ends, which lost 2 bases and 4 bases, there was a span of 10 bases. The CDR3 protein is CASSLLLFADTQYF. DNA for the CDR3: TGTGCCAGCAGCTTACTCCTTTTTGCAGATACGCAGTATTTT.

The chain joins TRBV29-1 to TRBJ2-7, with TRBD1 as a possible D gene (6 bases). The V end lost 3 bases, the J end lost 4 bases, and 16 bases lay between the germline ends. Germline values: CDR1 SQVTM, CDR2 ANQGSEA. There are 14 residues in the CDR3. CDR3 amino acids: CSVESSGVGYEQYF. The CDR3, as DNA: TGCAGCGTTGAGTCCTCAGGGGTCGGGTACGAGCAGTACTTC.

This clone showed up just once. The CDR3 spells CASSYPDRTQPQHF. CDR3 coding DNA: TGTGCCAGCAGTTACCCGGACAGGACACAGCCCCAGCATTTT. The chain joins TRBV6-6 to TRBJ1-5; 7 positions agree with TRBD1. The CDR3 loop spans 14 amino acids. The V gene's germline CDR1 is MNHNY and CDR2 SVGAGI (reference sequence). V gave up 2 bases and J gave up 7 bases; unmatched junction bases: 5.

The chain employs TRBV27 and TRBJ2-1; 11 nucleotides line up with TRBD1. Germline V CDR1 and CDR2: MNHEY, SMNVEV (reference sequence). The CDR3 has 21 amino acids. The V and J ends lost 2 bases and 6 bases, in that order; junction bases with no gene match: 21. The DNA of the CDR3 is TGTGCCAGCAGTTTAAGTTGGGGACAGGGGGTGTGGCGGGGGGGGCGCAATGAGCAGTTCTTC. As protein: CASSLSWGQGVWRGGRNEQFF.

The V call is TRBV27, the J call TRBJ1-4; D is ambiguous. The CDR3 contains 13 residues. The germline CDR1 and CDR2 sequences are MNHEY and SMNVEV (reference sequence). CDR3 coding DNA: TGTGCGTCCGCGGGAGACTATCTTGGAAAACTGTTTTTT. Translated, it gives CASAGDYLGKLFF.

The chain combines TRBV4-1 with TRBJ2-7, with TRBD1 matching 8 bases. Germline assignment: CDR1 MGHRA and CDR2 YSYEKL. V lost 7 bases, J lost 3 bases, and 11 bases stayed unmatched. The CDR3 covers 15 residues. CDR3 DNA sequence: TGCGCCAGCACCGAACAAACAGGGGGTATCTACGAGCAGTACTTC. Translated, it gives CASTEQTGGIYEQYF.

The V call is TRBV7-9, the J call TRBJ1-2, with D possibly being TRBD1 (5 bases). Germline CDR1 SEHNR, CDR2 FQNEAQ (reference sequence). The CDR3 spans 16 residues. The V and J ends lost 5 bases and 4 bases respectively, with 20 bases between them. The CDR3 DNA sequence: TGTGCCAGCAGCCGCACCACCCTAGACAGTTCCTATGGCTACACCTTC. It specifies CASSRTTLDSSYGYTF. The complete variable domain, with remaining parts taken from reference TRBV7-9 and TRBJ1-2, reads DTGVSQNPRHKITKRGQNVTFRCDPISEHNRLYWYRQTLGQGPEFLTYFQNEAQLEKSRLLSDRFSAERPKGSFSTLEIQRTEQGDSAMYLCASSRTTLDSSYGYTFGSGTRLTVV.

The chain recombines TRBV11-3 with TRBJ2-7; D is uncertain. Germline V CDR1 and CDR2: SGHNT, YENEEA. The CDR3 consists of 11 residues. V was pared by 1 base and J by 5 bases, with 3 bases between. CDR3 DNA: TGTGCCAGCAGCTTAGTCGACGAGCAGTACTTC. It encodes CASSLVDEQYF. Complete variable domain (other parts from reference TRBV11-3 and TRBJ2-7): EAGVVQSPRYKIIEKKQPVAFWCNPISGHNTLYWYLQNLGQGPELLIRYENEEAVDDSQLPKDRFSAERLKGVDSTLKIQPAELGDSAVYLCASSLVDEQYFGPGTRLTVT.

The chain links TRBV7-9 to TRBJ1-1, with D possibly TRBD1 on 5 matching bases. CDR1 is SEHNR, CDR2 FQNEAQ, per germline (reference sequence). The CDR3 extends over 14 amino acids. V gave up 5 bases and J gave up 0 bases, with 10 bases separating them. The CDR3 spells CASSLTDLNTEAFF. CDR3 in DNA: TGTGCCAGCAGCCTGACAGACTTGAACACTGAAGCTTTCTTT.

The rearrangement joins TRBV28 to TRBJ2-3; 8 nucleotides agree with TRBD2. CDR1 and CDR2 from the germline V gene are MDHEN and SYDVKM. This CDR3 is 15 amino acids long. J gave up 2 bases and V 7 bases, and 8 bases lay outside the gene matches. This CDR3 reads CASTLPLAATDTQYF. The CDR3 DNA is TGTGCCAGCACCCTACCACTAGCGGCCACAGATACGCAGTATTTT.